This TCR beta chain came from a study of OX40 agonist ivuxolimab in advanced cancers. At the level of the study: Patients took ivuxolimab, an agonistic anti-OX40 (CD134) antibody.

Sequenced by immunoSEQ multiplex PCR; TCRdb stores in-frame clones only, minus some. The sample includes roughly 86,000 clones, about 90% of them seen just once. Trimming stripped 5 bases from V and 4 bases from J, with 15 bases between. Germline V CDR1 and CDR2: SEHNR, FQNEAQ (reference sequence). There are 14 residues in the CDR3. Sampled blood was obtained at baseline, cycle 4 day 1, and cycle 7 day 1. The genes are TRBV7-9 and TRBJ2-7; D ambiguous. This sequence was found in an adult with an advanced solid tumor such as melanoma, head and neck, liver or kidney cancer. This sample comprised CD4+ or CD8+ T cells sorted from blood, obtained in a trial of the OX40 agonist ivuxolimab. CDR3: CASSRVDGRYEQYF. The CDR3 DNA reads TGTGCCAGCAGCAGAGTTGATGGGCGGTACGAGCAGTACTTC.